Shown below are 23 T cell receptor beta chains from a single sample sequenced in a study of T cell responses to AZD1222 COVID-19 vaccine listed by TCRdb under 2021. The label giving this sample's time point can be read as: baseline before first vaccination. Libraries came from the immunoSEQ multiplex PCR assay. What TCRdb holds here is the immuneACCESS table cut down to in-frame rearrangements. Part of the clones is not present; checked against another copy, under half of the missing clones reflect an unresolved V gene, and the others are unexplained. The sample includes fewer than 200,000 clones, with just under 90% observed a single time. The leading ten clones occupy roughly 6% of the sample. The starting material was peripheral blood, obtained on day 0 of AZD1222 vaccination. The origin of the receptors is an adult in good health.

The chain carries TRBV6-5 and TRBJ1-4, with TRBD1 matching 10 bases. Germline assignment: CDR1 MNHEY and CDR2 SVGAGI. This CDR3 has 14 residues. The V segment lost 6 bases and the J segment 7 bases; nucleotides outside the gene matches: 5. This chain's CDR3 is CASSLTGGPEKLFF. CDR3 in DNA: TGTGCCAGCAGCTTGACAGGGGGCCCTGAAAAACTGTTTTTT.

This CDR3 reads CASSSAASTQFF. CDR3 in DNA: TGTGCCAGCAGTTCCGCGGCTAGCACGCAGTTCTTC. The chain couples TRBV7-8 to TRBJ2-1; the D gene is possibly TRBD2 (5 bases). The V end lost 6 bases, the J end lost 12 bases, and 15 bases lay between the germline ends. This CDR3 has 12 amino acids. Germline assignment: CDR1 SGHVS and CDR2 FQNEAQ. Complete variable domain (other parts from reference TRBV7-8 and TRBJ2-1): GAGVSQSPRYKVAKRGQDVALRCDPISGHVSLFWYQQALGQGPEFLTYFQNEAQLDKSGLPSDRFFAERPEGSVSTLKIQRTQQEDSAVYLCASSSAASTQFFGPGTRLTVL.

The rearrangement links TRBV3-1 (or the pseudogene TRBV3-2) to TRBJ2-1, with 7 nucleotides matching TRBD1. The CDR3 spans 16 residues. The germline CDR1 and CDR2 sequences are LGHDT and YNNKEL (reference sequence). After removal of 1 base from V and 3 bases from J, the junction contained 6 bases not matched to a gene. This CDR3 reads CASSQVQGVGYNEQFF. CDR3 DNA sequence: TGTGCCAGCAGCCAAGTTCAGGGGGTAGGCTACAATGAGCAGTTCTTC.

The CDR3 bases are TGTGCCAGCAGTGAAGAGACTGCCTACTATGGCTACACCTTC. It is translated as CASSEETAYYGYTF. This chain links TRBV6-1 with TRBJ1-2, with no clear D. V was clipped by 1 base and J by 3 bases, with 9 bases between them. Germline lookup yields CDR1 MNHNS and CDR2 SASEGT. CDR3 size: 14 residues.

This chain links TRBV19 with TRBJ2-7; no reliable D call. The germline CDR1 and CDR2 sequences are LNHDA and SQIVND (reference sequence). The V end lost 1 base, the J end lost 2 bases, and 6 bases lay between the germline ends. The CDR3 contains 13 residues. The chain's CDR3 is CASSIVGTYEQYF. As DNA, the CDR3 is TGTGCCAGTAGTATAGTGGGGACCTACGAGCAGTACTTC.

The rearrangement joins TRBV6-5 to TRBJ1-6, with TRBD1 matching over 8 bases. The length of the CDR3 is 14 residues. The ends lost 7 bases at V and 7 bases at J; junction bases unmatched: 6. Per germline, CDR1 MNHEY and CDR2 SVGAGI. The DNA for the CDR3 is TGTGCCAGCAAGACGGACAGGGAGAATTCACCCCTCCACTTT. Residues: CASKTDRENSPLHF.

The V gene is TRBV6-1, the J gene TRBJ2-7; 13 positions agree with TRBD2. Germline CDR1 is MNHNS and CDR2 is SASEGT. After removal of 3 bases from V and 6 bases from J, the junction contained 8 bases not matched to a gene. CDR3 length: 16 amino acids. CDR3 residues: CASSEVLAGGRGEQYF. Here the CDR3 DNA reads TGTGCCAGCAGTGAGGTACTAGCGGGGGGGCGAGGCGAGCAGTACTTC.

This chain uses TRBV19 with TRBJ1-2; 8 bases are a match to TRBD1. The CDR3 runs to 17 residues. Germline-derived CDR1 and CDR2 are LNHDA and SQIVND (reference sequence). The V and J ends lost 7 bases and 2 bases, in that order; junction bases with no gene match: 15. The CDR3 spells CASTLYSLWDRNYGYTF. CDR3 sequence (DNA): TGTGCCAGTACCCTATATAGCCTGTGGGACAGGAACTATGGCTACACCTTC.

The chain is built from TRBV28 and TRBJ1-5; TRBD1 matches at 10 bases. The germline V gene has CDR1 MDHEN and CDR2 SYDVKM. Germline trimming cut 5 bases from V and 6 bases from J; bases unmatched to any gene: 10. The CDR3 is 16 residues long. The DNA for the CDR3 is TGTGCCAGCAGTCCCCCGGGACAGGGGATCGGTCAGCCCCAGCATTTT. Its protein product is CASSPPGQGIGQPQHF.

The chain recombines TRBV7-9 with TRBJ2-7; 13 positions match TRBD2. The trim removed 8 bases at V and 4 bases at J, leaving 8 bases unmatched. Germline CDR1 SEHNR, CDR2 FQNEAQ (reference sequence). The CDR3 spans 15 residues. CDR3 sequence (DNA): TGTGCCAGCCGAACCGGGACTAGCGGGAATTACGAGCAGTACTTC. It specifies CASRTGTSGNYEQYF.

The V call is TRBV3-1 (or the pseudogene TRBV3-2), the J call TRBJ1-3, with a tentative D call TRBD1 (6 bases). In germline, CDR1 is LGHDT, CDR2 YNNKEL (reference sequence). This CDR3 comprises 16 residues. The V end was cut by 0 bases, the J end by 0 bases, with 9 bases between. CDR3 in DNA: TGTGCCAGCAGCCAAGAAGGGGGTTCCTCTGGAAACACCATATATTTT. Its protein is CASSQEGGSSGNTIYF.

The chain employs TRBV6-5 and TRBJ1-2, with D maybe TRBD1 (6 bases). V was cut by 6 bases and J by 0 bases, with 14 bases left in between. This CDR3 is built from 15 residues. Germline loops: CDR1 MNHEY, CDR2 SVGAGI. The CDR3 loop is CASRLGGGTNYGYTF. The CDR3 nucleotides are TGTGCCAGCAGACTGGGCGGGGGCACTAACTATGGCTACACCTTC.

The genes are TRBV7-2 and TRBJ1-2, with unresolved D. Trimming took 1 base from V and 1 from J, leaving 7 bases between them. CDR3 length: 14 amino acids. The germline gives CDR1 SGHTA, CDR2 FQGNSA. CDR3 loop: CASSLDGLNYGYTF. CDR3 bases: TGTGCCAGCAGCTTAGACGGGCTTAACTATGGCTACACCTTC.

This chain links TRBV7-9 with TRBJ1-2; 9 nucleotides match TRBD1. This CDR3 comprises 15 residues. CDR1 is SEHNR, CDR2 FQNEAQ, per germline (reference sequence). V trimming: 0 bases; J trimming: 5 bases; junction bases outside the gene matches: 4. As DNA, the CDR3 is TGTGCCAGCAGCTTAGCACAGGGGGCCGGGTATGGCTACACCTTC. Amino acid sequence: CASSLAQGAGYGYTF.

The chain links TRBV12-5 to TRBJ2-2, with 15 positions matching TRBD2. The CDR3 covers 19 residues. The germline CDR1 and CDR2 sequences are LGHNT and FRNRAP. After removal of 0 bases from V and 9 bases from J, the junction contained 11 bases not matched to a gene. CDR3 loop: CASGLVDRGTSGRSWELFF. CDR3 bases: TGTGCTAGTGGTTTGGTCGACCGAGGGACTAGCGGGAGGAGTTGGGAGCTGTTTTTT.

This chain joins TRBV9 and TRBJ1-3; weak D call: TRBD1 (5 bases). CDR3 length: 18 amino acids. V was shortened by 0 bases and J by 0 bases, with 16 bases between the two germline ends. The germline gives CDR1 SGDLS, CDR2 YYNGEE. CDR3: CASSVGGGRASSGNTIYF. CDR3 coding DNA: TGTGCCAGCAGCGTAGGAGGTGGCAGGGCCAGCTCTGGAAACACCATATATTTT.

The rearrangement joins TRBV10-3 to TRBJ2-5, with 8 bases identical to TRBD1. The ends lost 6 bases at V and 4 bases at J; junction bases unmatched: 10. Germline lookup yields CDR1 ENHRY and CDR2 SYGVKD. This CDR3 is built from 15 residues. The DNA for the CDR3 is TGTGCCATCAGGCTTCAGGGGGCTCTGGGAGAGACCCAGTACTTC. Protein sequence: CAIRLQGALGETQYF.

Note on this clone: One junction end disagrees with the germline gene, perhaps due to a read error. This rearrangement joins TRBV30 to TRBJ2-7, with D perhaps TRBD2 (6 bases). Germline V CDR1 and CDR2: GTSNPN, SVGIG (reference sequence). This CDR3 is 11 amino acids long. The CDR3 DNA reads as TGTGCCTGGAGTACCCCTAGCGCAGAGCACTTC. Translating gives CAWSTPSAEHF.

V gene TRBV23-1 combines with J gene TRBJ2-5; D is ambiguous. TRBV23-1 is labeled an ORF, and its function is uncertain. The CDR3 totals 12 residues. The V gene lost 4 bases and the J gene lost 5 bases, with 8 bases spanning the gap. The CDR3 DNA follows: TGCGCCAGCAGTCGGGATATGGAGACCCAGTACTTC. Translated: CASSRDMETQYF.

The gene calls are TRBV5-1 and TRBJ2-3; D uncertain. The CDR3 covers 14 residues. The germline CDR1 and CDR2 sequences are SGHRS and YFSETQ. The germline V and J ends were trimmed by 9 bases and 2 bases, with 16 bases remaining between them. CDR3 sequence reads: CATRQGPFTDTQYF. For the CDR3, the DNA is TGCGCCACTCGACAAGGACCGTTCACAGATACGCAGTATTTT.

The gene calls are TRBV6-5 and TRBJ1-2; D may be TRBD1 (6 bases). Germline-derived CDR1 and CDR2 are MNHEY and SVGAGI. Trimming pared 6 bases from V and 1 base from J, leaving 12 bases between. The CDR3 contains 14 residues. The CDR3 region has the DNA TGTGCCAGCAGGAGGGCAGGGGATAACTATGGCTACACCTTC. This sequence encodes CASRRAGDNYGYTF.

Only one count was recorded for this clone. This sequence joins TRBV6-2 or TRBV6-3 and TRBJ2-5, with D uncertain. The germline V and J ends were trimmed by 4 bases and 2 bases, with 8 bases remaining between them. The CDR3 covers 13 residues. Germline V gene data show CDR1 as MNHEY and CDR2 as SVGEGT. The CDR3 nucleotides read TGTGCCAGCAGTTTCCCCGGGCAAGAGACCCAGTACTTC. Amino acids: CASSFPGQETQYF.

The chain combines TRBV2 with TRBJ2-2, with D unresolved. Trimming pared 9 bases from V and 0 bases from J, leaving 20 bases between. The CDR3 extends over 17 amino acids. Germline CDR1 SNHLY, CDR2 FYNNEI. The CDR3 DNA sequence: TGTGCCAGTCAACGCCTGGGAAGTTTCGCGAACACCGGGGAGCTGTTTTTT. This translates into CASQRLGSFANTGELFF.